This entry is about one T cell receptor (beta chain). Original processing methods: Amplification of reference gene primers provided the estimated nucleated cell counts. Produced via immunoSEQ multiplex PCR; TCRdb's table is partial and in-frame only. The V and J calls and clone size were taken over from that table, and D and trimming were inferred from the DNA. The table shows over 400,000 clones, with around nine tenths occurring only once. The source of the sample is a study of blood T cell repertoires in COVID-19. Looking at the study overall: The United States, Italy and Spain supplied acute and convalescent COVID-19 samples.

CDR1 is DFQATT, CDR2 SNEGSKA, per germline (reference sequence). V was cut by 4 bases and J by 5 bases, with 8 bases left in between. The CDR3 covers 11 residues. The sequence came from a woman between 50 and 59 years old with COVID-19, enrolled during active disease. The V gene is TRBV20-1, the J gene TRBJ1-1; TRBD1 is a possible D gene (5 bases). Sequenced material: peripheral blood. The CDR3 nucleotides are TGCAGTGCTACTAGGGGTACTGAAGCTTTCTTT. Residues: CSATRGTEAFF.